Presented here are 30 T cell receptor beta chains from one specimen sequenced in a study of blood T cells in healthy people across ages. A second roughly 7 to 11 cycle PCR used barcoded and J-beta primers. TCRdb re-called the 5' RACE reads through MiXCR, storing one row per CDR3 protein. Of some 670,000 distinct CDR3 sequences in the sample, approximately 52% were seen once. Material for sequencing was blood. These TCRs come from a woman older than 75 in good health.

The genes are TRBV3-1 and TRBJ2-6; 8 bases align to TRBD1. The ends lost 4 bases at V and 1 base at J; junction bases unmatched: 27. This CDR3 comprises 24 residues. Germline values: CDR1 LGHDT, CDR2 YNNKEL (reference sequence). Here the CDR3 DNA reads TGTGCCAGCAGCCGAAGGCCCGAACCAGGGGGCCGCCTACACCTAGCTTCTGGGGCCAACGTCCTGACTTTC. It codes for CASSRRPEPGGRLHLASGANVLTF.

The table lists this clonotype with many counts. CDR3 sequence: CASSYFAGNYNEQFF. CDR3 coding DNA: TGTGCCAGCAGTTATTTCGCGGGGAATTACAATGAGCAGTTCTTC. V and J are TRBV6-5 and TRBJ2-1, with D possibly matching TRBD2 (6 bases). The germline V and J ends were trimmed by 3 bases and 4 bases, with 13 bases remaining between them. The CDR3 is 15 amino acids. CDR1 and CDR2 (germline): MNHEY, SVGAGI.

Of note for this clonotype: This may be a read error, as it is one base from a much larger clone. V usage is TRBV20-1 and J usage is TRBJ1-2; D gene uncertain. V was pared by 5 bases and J by 8 bases, with 18 bases between. CDR1 and CDR2 (germline): DFQATT, SNEGSKA (reference sequence). The CDR3 is made up of 13 amino acids. The CDR3 loop reads CSAQIQLDGGYTF. CDR3 DNA: TGCAGTGCTCAAATCCAGCTGGACGGGGGCTACACCTTC.

The J gene is TRBJ1-5, the V gene TRBV7-2, with 8 nucleotides matching TRBD1. V trimming: 1 base; J trimming: 10 bases; junction bases outside the gene matches: 9. Germline CDR1 SGHTA, CDR2 FQGNSA. This CDR3 is 15 amino acids long. This chain's CDR3 is CASSLEDRAWEPQHF. The DNA of the CDR3 is TGTGCCAGCAGCTTAGAGGACAGGGCCTGGGAACCCCAGCATTTT.

In regard to this clonotype: A much larger clone lies one base from this, so it may be a read error. CDR3 bases: TGCAGTGCCAGTGGCCGGACTACTCATAGAGAGACCCAGTACTTC. The encoded protein is CSASGRTTHRETQYF. The V call is TRBV20-1, the J call TRBJ2-5, with D maybe TRBD2 (6 bases). The germline gives CDR1 DFQATT, CDR2 SNEGSKA (reference sequence). The CDR3 totals 15 residues. V lost 6 bases, J lost 4 bases, and 21 bases lay in between.

The chain recombines TRBV12-3 or TRBV12-4 with TRBJ1-2; 11 bases are a match to TRBD1. V gave up 10 bases and J gave up 3 bases; unmatched junction bases: 7. The CDR3 length is 14 residues. In DNA form, the CDR3 reads TGTGCCACATCAGGACAGGGGGCCGACTATGGCTACACCTTC. Protein: CATSGQGADYGYTF.

As concerns this clonotype: Being one base from a much bigger clone, this may be a read error. The rearrangement uses TRBV5-1 and TRBJ2-3, with D possibly TRBD2 on 5 matching bases. The CDR3 covers 15 residues. CDR1 and CDR2 (germline): SGHRS, YFSETQ. The V and J ends lost 3 bases and 2 bases respectively, with 13 bases between them. The CDR3 coding sequence is TGCGCCAGCAGCTGGAGGACTCCCGACACAGATACGCAGTATTTT. Its translation is CASSWRTPDTDTQYF.

CDR3 amino acids: CASSLVASRSTDTQYF. The CDR3 coding sequence is TGTGCCAGCAGCTTAGTGGCCTCCAGGAGCACAGATACGCAGTATTTT. The gene calls are TRBV7-2 and TRBJ2-3, with D uncertain. Trimming pared 1 base from V and 0 bases from J, leaving 11 bases between. The germline V gene has CDR1 SGHTA and CDR2 FQGNSA. This CDR3 has 16 amino acids.

A note on this clonotype: A much larger clone sits a single nucleotide away, making a read error possible. The chain carries TRBV5-1 and TRBJ1-2; unclear D gene. This CDR3 has 12 amino acids. Germline V gene lookup returns CDR1 SGHRS and CDR2 YFSETQ. The CDR3 region is CAGRQDNYGYTF. CDR3 coding DNA: TGCGCCGGCAGGCAGGATAACTATGGCTACACCTTC.

Comment on this clonotype: This may come from a read error, since a much larger clone is one base off. The J gene is TRBJ2-1, the V gene TRBV5-1; the D gene is possibly TRBD2 (5 bases). The CDR3 loop spans 15 amino acids. Germline V gives CDR1 SGHRS, CDR2 YFSETQ. The CDR3 sequence is CVSSIGLTPYNEQFF. The CDR3 DNA sequence: TGCGTCAGCAGCATCGGACTTACCCCCTACAATGAGCAGTTCTTC.

This chain connects TRBV9 to TRBJ1-3; D remains ambiguous. Germline V gene data show CDR1 as SGDLS and CDR2 as YYNGEE. The CDR3 is 14 amino acids. The V end lost 0 bases, the J end lost 7 bases, and 11 bases lay between the germline ends. CDR3 sequence reads: CASSVEHSVNTIYF. Here the CDR3 DNA reads TGTGCCAGCAGCGTAGAGCACTCCGTTAACACCATATATTTT. Together with reference TRBV9 and TRBJ1-3, the CDR3 gives the full variable domain: DSGVTQTPKHLITATGQRVTLRCSPRSGDLSVYWYQQSLDQGLQFLIQYYNGEERAKGNILERFSAQQFPDLHSELNLSSLELGDSALYFCASSVEHSVNTIYFGEGSWLTVV.

This chain uses TRBV10-3 with TRBJ2-1, with D perhaps being TRBD1 or TRBD2 (5 bases each). V was shortened by 8 bases and J by 8 bases, with 16 bases between the two germline ends. This CDR3 has 13 residues. In germline, CDR1 is ENHRY, CDR2 SYGVKD. The CDR3 protein is CAIAIGGYDEQFF. Here the CDR3 DNA reads TGTGCCATCGCGATTGGGGGTTACGATGAGCAGTTCTTC.

V gene TRBV5-1 combines with J gene TRBJ2-2; TRBD1 matches 11 bases. Germline values: CDR1 SGHRS, CDR2 YFSETQ. The CDR3 has 15 amino acids. The trim removed 4 bases at V and 9 bases at J, leaving 8 bases unmatched. Here the CDR3 DNA reads TGCGCCAGCAGCGCCGGGACAGGGGGGATCCGGGAGCTGTTTTTT. Protein sequence: CASSAGTGGIRELFF.

This clonotype showed up many times. This chain uses TRBV2 with TRBJ1-4; TRBD1 aligns across 11 bases. J lost 7 bases, V lost 6 bases, and 7 bases had no gene match. The CDR3 sequence is 15 residues long. Germline V CDR1 and CDR2: SNHLY, FYNNEI. The CDR3 DNA sequence: TGTGCCAGCAGAGGGACAGGGGGGTGGAGTGAAAAACTGTTTTTT. This sequence encodes CASRGTGGWSEKLFF. Drawing the rest from reference TRBV2 and TRBJ1-4, the complete variable domain is EPEVTQTPSHQVTQMGQEVILRCVPISNHLYFYWYRQILGQKVEFLVSFYNNEISEKSEIFDDQFSVERPDGSNFTLKIRSTKLEDSAMYFCASRGTGGWSEKLFFGSGTQLSVL.

With respect to this clonotype: The junction differs from germline at one of its ends, possibly a read error. This rearrangement joins TRBV20-1 to TRBJ1-4; 9 nucleotides match TRBD1. The CDR3 is made up of 13 amino acids. Germline assignment: CDR1 DFQATT and CDR2 SNEGSKA (reference sequence). CDR3 loop: CSAPQGANEKLFF. The CDR3 region has the DNA TGCAGTGCCCCACAGGGGGCTAACGAAAAACTGTTTTTT.

V usage is TRBV3-1 and J usage is TRBJ2-5, with 9 bases that match TRBD2. CDR1 and CDR2 from the germline V gene are LGHDT and YNNKEL (reference sequence). This CDR3 comprises 15 residues. The V and J ends lost 1 base and 5 bases, in that order; junction bases with no gene match: 5. The CDR3 protein is CASSQGASGTETQYF. Written as DNA, the CDR3 is TGTGCCAGCAGCCAAGGGGCTAGCGGGACGGAGACCCAGTACTTC.

The rearrangement joins TRBV28 to TRBJ2-7; TRBD1 might be the D (5 bases). V lost 4 bases and J 5 bases, leaving 15 bases between the germline ends. The CDR3 length is 14 residues. The germline V gene encodes CDR1 MDHEN and CDR2 SYDVKM. As DNA, the CDR3 is TGTGCCAGCAGTTCGGCCCCAGGGTTCCACGAGCAGTACTTC. Amino acid sequence: CASSSAPGFHEQYF.

There are many counts of this clonotype. V usage is TRBV2 and J usage is TRBJ2-7; D remains ambiguous. Germline V gene lookup returns CDR1 SNHLY and CDR2 FYNNEI. V lost 8 bases, J lost 7 bases, and 12 bases lay in between. This CDR3 has 11 residues. The CDR3 reads CASGPDGEQYF. DNA for the CDR3: TGTGCCAGCGGCCCCGACGGGGAGCAGTACTTC.

Turning to this clonotype: Germline and junction disagree at one end, which may indicate a read error. This chain uses TRBV7-3 with TRBJ2-3; D is tentatively TRBD1 or TRBD2 (5 bases each). Germline CDR1 and CDR2: SGHTA and FQGTGA. This CDR3 has 14 residues. CDR3 DNA: TGTTCCAGCAGCACTGGGACCCCAGGAGATACGCAGTATTTT. Protein product: CSSSTGTPGDTQYF.

The genes are TRBV12-3 or TRBV12-4 and TRBJ1-1; no reliable D call. The germline V and J ends were trimmed by 4 bases and 0 bases, with 6 bases remaining between them. The length of the CDR3 is 13 residues. CDR3 nucleotide sequence: TGTGCCAGCAGTTCGGGAATGAACACTGAAGCTTTCTTT. It specifies CASSSGMNTEAFF.

This clonotype has only a few counts. The J gene is TRBJ2-2, the V gene TRBV12-5, with TRBD1 as a possible D gene (6 bases). V was pared by 9 bases and J by 0 bases, with 11 bases between. CDR1 is LGHNT and CDR2 is FRNRAP in the germline V gene. This CDR3 spans 14 amino acids. The CDR3 protein is CASSGDTNTGELFF. The CDR3 DNA reads TGTGCTAGCTCCGGGGACACGAACACCGGGGAGCTGTTTTTT.

Points on this clonotype: A much more abundant neighbour one base away suggests this may be a read error. The chain links TRBV7-6 to TRBJ2-5; 7 nucleotides agree with TRBD2. J gave up 11 bases and V 5 bases, and 8 bases lay outside the gene matches. The CDR3 runs 12 residues. CDR1 SGHVS and CDR2 FNYEAQ come from the germline V gene. The CDR3 DNA reads as TGTGCCAGCAGCAAAAACGGGCGGGAGCAGTACTTC. The encoded protein is CASSKNGREQYF.

The V gene is TRBV27, the J gene TRBJ1-4; maybe TRBD1 (5 bases). The CDR3 has 15 amino acids. Trimming removed 8 bases at V and 0 bases at J, with 13 bases between. The germline V gene encodes CDR1 MNHEY and CDR2 SMNVEV (reference sequence). DNA for the CDR3: TGTGCCAGCCGTAAGGAGACAGCAACTAATGAAAAACTGTTTTTT. Translation gives CASRKETATNEKLFF.

Concerning this clonotype itself: A much larger clonotype is one base distant, so this may be a read error. V gene TRBV12-3 or TRBV12-4 combines with J gene TRBJ2-5, with TRBD2 matching over 12 bases. The CDR3 runs 15 residues. V gave up 6 bases and J gave up 5 bases; unmatched junction bases: 7. In nucleotides, the CDR3 is TGTGCCAGCAGGGAGACTAGCGGGAGAGGGGAGACCCAGTACTTC. Protein: CASRETSGRGETQYF.

In regard to this clonotype: The germline gene is not matched at one end of the junction; a read error may be the cause. The chain is built from TRBV14 and TRBJ1-3; TRBD1 matches 9 bases. This CDR3 comprises 14 residues. Germline-derived CDR1 and CDR2 are SGHDN and FVKESK. Here the CDR3 reads CASSHPDRGSTIYF. CDR3 bases: TGTGCCAGCAGCCACCCGGACAGGGGAAGCACCATATATTTT.

This chain links TRBV29-1 with TRBJ1-1; D is ambiguous. CDR1 SQVTM and CDR2 ANQGSEA come from the germline V gene. This CDR3 is 12 amino acids long. Between the trimmed V and J ends, which lost 4 bases and 1 base, there was a span of 7 bases. The CDR3 loop reads CSVGSGNTEAFF. In nucleotides, the CDR3 is TGCAGCGTTGGCAGCGGGAACACTGAAGCTTTCTTT.

Many counts were recorded for this clonotype. The chain uses TRBV7-9 and TRBJ2-5; 10 bases fit TRBD2. The germline CDR1 and CDR2 sequences are SEHNR and FQNEAQ (reference sequence). This CDR3 is 15 amino acids long. V lost 5 bases, J lost 4 bases, and 7 bases stayed unmatched. The CDR3 protein is CASSRLLAGGETQYF. The CDR3 bases are TGTGCCAGCAGCCGTCTTTTAGCGGGAGGAGAGACCCAGTACTTC.

This clonotype has a handful of counts. CDR3 region: CSARDYGQYF. The CDR3 bases are TGCAGTGCTAGAGACTACGGGCAGTACTTC. The chain is built from TRBV20-1 and TRBJ2-5; D uncertain. CDR3 length: 10 residues. V gave up 0 bases and J gave up 11 bases, with 7 bases separating them. Per germline, CDR1 DFQATT and CDR2 SNEGSKA (reference sequence).

This clonotype was seen many times. The chain uses TRBV5-1 and TRBJ2-5; D is unresolved. Germline CDR1 and CDR2: SGHRS and YFSETQ. Trimming removed 2 bases at V and 1 base at J, with 9 bases between. The CDR3 spans 14 residues. CDR3: CASSFSGFQETQYF. Here the CDR3 DNA reads TGCGCCAGCAGCTTTAGTGGCTTCCAAGAGACCCAGTACTTC.

Remarks on this clonotype: This may come from a read error, since a much larger clone is one base off. The J gene is TRBJ2-1, the V gene TRBV19; 12 nucleotides align to TRBD2. In germline, CDR1 is LNHDA, CDR2 SQIVND (reference sequence). J was trimmed by 5 bases and V by 8 bases; bases with no gene match: 10. CDR3 length equals 16 residues. In nucleotides, the CDR3 is TGTGCCAGTGGGACACCGGGACTAGCGGGTAACAATGAGCAGTTCTTC. This translates into CASGTPGLAGNNEQFF.